The T cell receptor (beta chain) under discussion was sequenced for a study of molecular identifiers for immune sequencing clone quantification. This clonotype was seen ten or more times. The germline V gene has CDR1 MNHEY and CDR2 SVGAGI. The V end lost 0 bases, the J end lost 5 bases, and 15 bases lay between the germline ends. The CDR3 loop spans 16 amino acids. TCRdb re-analysed the PCR reads in MiXCR, keeping a single row per CDR3 protein. The data show about 320,000 distinct CDR3 sequences, with roughly a quarter seen just once and around 0.76% held by the top ten. Specimen: naive CD8+ T cells from blood, with Jurkat cell RNA spiked in. Subset defined: FACS-sorted CD8+CD4-CCR7+CD45RA+ naive T cells. This sequence joins TRBV6-5 and TRBJ2-3, with unresolved D. The clonotype was recovered from a human donor in good health. Some libraries in this study had Jurkat cell RNA spiked in. The CDR3 nucleotides read TGTGCCAGCAGTTACTCGATTTCGGCTAGTATAGATACGCAGTATTTT. This gives the protein CASSYSISASIDTQYF.